This record looks at one TCR beta chain sequence and its context. The PCR contained 60 Vbeta and 13 Jbeta primers. Assay: immunoSEQ multiplex PCR; the TCRdb copy retains only in-frame clones and omits some. The sample shows tens of thousands of clones, 60% to 85% of them seen only once. Trimming removed 1 base at V and 3 bases at J, with 13 bases between. This CDR3 is built from 16 residues. Germline V gives CDR1 MNHEY, CDR2 SVGAGI. The sample is drawn from a study of cytomegalovirus exposure and HLA in healthy donors. The chain uses TRBV6-5 and TRBJ2-1, with a tentative D call TRBD2 (6 bases). The sequence was collected from a man aged 35-49 years in good health and CMV-seronegative. The specimen sequenced was PBMCs. The chain's CDR3 is CASSYLPIAVYNEQFF. CDR3 coding DNA: TGTGCCAGCAGTTACTTGCCCATAGCGGTCTACAATGAGCAGTTCTTC.